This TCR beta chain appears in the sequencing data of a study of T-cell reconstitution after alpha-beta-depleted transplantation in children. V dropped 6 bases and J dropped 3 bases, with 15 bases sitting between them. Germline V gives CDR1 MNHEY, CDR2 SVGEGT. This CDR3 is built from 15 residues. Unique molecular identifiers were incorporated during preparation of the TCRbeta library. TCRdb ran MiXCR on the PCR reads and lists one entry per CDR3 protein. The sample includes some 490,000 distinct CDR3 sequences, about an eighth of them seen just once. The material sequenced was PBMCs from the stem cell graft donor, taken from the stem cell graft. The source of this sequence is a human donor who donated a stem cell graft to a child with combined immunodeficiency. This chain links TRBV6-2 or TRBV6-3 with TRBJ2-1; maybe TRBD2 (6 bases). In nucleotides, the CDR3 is TGTGCCAGCAGCCTCGGGACTCCGGACTACAATGAGCAGTTCTTC. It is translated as CASSLGTPDYNEQFF.